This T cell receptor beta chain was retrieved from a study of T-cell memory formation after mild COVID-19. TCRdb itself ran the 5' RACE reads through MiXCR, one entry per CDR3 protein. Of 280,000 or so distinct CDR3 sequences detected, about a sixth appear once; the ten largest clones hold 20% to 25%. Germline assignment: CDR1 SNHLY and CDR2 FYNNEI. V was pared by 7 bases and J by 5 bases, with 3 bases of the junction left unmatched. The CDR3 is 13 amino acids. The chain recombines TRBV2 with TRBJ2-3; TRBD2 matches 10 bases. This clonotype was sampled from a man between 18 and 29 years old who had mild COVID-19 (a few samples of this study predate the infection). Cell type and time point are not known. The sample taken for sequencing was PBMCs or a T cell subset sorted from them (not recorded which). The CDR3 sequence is CASTSGGVDTQYF. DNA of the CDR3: TGTGCCAGCACTAGCGGGGGCGTAGATACGCAGTATTTT.